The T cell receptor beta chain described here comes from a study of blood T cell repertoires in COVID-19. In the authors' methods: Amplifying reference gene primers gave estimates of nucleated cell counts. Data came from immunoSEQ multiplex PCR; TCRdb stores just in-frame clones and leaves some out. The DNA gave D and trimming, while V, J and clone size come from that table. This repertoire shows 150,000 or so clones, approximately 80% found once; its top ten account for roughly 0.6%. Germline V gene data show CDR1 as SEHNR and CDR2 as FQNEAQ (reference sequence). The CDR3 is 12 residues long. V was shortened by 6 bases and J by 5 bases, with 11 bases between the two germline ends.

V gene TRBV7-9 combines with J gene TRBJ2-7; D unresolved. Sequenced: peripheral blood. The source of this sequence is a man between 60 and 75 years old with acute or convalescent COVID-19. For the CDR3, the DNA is TGTGCCAGCAGTCGACACGACGACGAGCAGTACTTC. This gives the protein CASSRHDDEQYF.